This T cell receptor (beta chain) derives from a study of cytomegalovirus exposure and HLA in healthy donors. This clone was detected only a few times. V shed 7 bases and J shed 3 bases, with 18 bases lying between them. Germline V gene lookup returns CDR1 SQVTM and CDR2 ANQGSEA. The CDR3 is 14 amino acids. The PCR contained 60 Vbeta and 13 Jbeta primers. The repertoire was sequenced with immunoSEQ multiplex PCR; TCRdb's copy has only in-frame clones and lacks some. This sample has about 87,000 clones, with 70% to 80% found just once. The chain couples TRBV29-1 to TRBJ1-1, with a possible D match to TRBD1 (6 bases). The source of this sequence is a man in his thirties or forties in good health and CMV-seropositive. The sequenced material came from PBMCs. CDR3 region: CSAKRGAQDTEAFF. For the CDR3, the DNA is TGCAGCGCTAAACGGGGGGCGCAGGACACTGAAGCTTTCTTT.